The rows below give T cell receptor beta chains drawn from one sample of a study of siplizumab effects on memory and regulatory T cells. Method: immunoSEQ multiplex PCR; TCRdb's copy keeps in-frame clones and lacks some. Of some 100,000 clones in the sample, 92% were seen once. Specimen: Tregs sorted from blood. The receptor source for this set is a human donor in good health. Each CDR3 is given with its conserved first and last residue. Each record gives: D gene, J gene, clone size, V gene, CDR3 protein, CDR3 DNA. D genes are given only for firm matches. Expanded clones are given a class, and other clones once, few, many or no size at all.

TRBD1 TRBJ1-6 NA TRBV27 CASSLDRDRYSPLHF TGTGCCAGCAGTTTAGATCGGGACAGATATTCACCCCTCCACTTT
TRBD1 TRBJ2-3 NA TRBV19 CASVDRGFTDTQYF TGTGCCAGTGTGGACAGGGGTTTTACAGATACGCAGTATTTT
TRBD1 TRBJ2-5 NA TRBV5-1 CASSKDRGQETQYF TGCGCCAGCAGCAAGGACAGGGGACAAGAGACCCAGTACTTC
NA TRBJ1-4 medium-sized TRBV30 CACLTETNEKLFF TGTGCCTGTCTGACTGAGACTAATGAAAAACTGTTTTTT
TRBD1 TRBJ2-7 NA TRBV15 CATSRRTVTTGVSYEQYF TGTGCCACCAGCAGACGCACCGTCACTACAGGGGTCTCCTACGAGCAGTACTTC
TRBD2 TRBJ2-5 NA TRBV19 CASSIGGGSGETQYF TGTGCCAGTAGTATTGGAGGAGGTAGCGGGGAGACCCAGTACTTC
NA TRBJ2-3 few TRBV5-1 CASSPGTDTQYF TGCGCCAGCAGCCCGGGCACAGATACGCAGTATTTT
TRBD1 TRBJ2-5 NA TRBV19 CASSIVTGMETQYF TGTGCCAGTAGTATAGTGACAGGGATGGAGACCCAGTACTTC
NA TRBJ1-6 NA TRBV5-1 CASRPDSGSYNSPLHF TGCGCCAGCAGACCCGACTCGGGCTCCTATAATTCACCCCTCCACTTT
NA TRBJ2-6 NA TRBV5-1 CASSFRMTSGANVLTF TGCGCCAGCAGCTTTCGTATGACCTCTGGGGCCAACGTCCTGACTTTC
NA TRBJ2-3 NA TRBV6-5 CASRRRFTDTQYF TGTGCCAGCAGGAGACGGTTTACAGATACGCAGTATTTT
NA TRBJ1-1 NA TRBV10-3 CAISPAWGGGDTEAFF TGTGCCATCAGTCCCGCGTGGGGGGGCGGGGACACTGAAGCTTTCTTT
NA TRBJ1-3 NA TRBV19 CASSLRTAKSSGNTIYF TGTGCCAGTAGTCTCCGGACAGCCAAGAGCTCTGGAAACACCATATATTTT
NA TRBJ1-1 NA TRBV9 CASSRKGGTEAFF TGTGCCAGCAGCCGAAAGGGGGGTACTGAAGCTTTCTTT
NA TRBJ2-3 NA TRBV5-1 CASSPSGWGVTDTQYF TGCGCCAGCAGCCCATCTGGGTGGGGGGTCACAGATACGCAGTATTTT
TRBD2 TRBJ2-3 NA TRBV5-1 CASSSGTSGHTDTQYF TGCGCCAGCAGCTCCGGGACTAGCGGCCACACAGATACGCAGTATTTT
NA TRBJ2-7 NA TRBV28 CASSLSGNSYEQYF TGTGCCAGCAGTTTAAGTGGGAATTCGTACGAGCAGTACTTC
TRBD1 TRBJ2-7 NA TRBV6-5 CASSRPGQGSYEQYF TGTGCCAGCAGTCGTCCGGGACAGGGATCCTACGAGCAGTACTTC
NA TRBJ1-5 NA TRBV6-1 CASSEGWVFQPQHF TGTGCCAGCAGTGAAGGTTGGGTGTTCCAGCCCCAGCATTTT
TRBD2 TRBJ2-4 NA TRBV5-1 CASSSGLAVAKNIQYF TGCGCCAGCAGCTCGGGACTAGCGGTAGCCAAAAACATTCAGTACTTC
NA TRBJ1-4 NA TRBV7-8 CASSSLIERTNEKLFF TGTGCCAGCAGCTCACTAATAGAACGGACTAATGAAAAACTGTTTTTT
TRBD1 TRBJ1-2 NA TRBV6-1 CASSASGGFGYTF TGTGCCAGCAGTGCGTCAGGGGGCTTTGGCTACACCTTC
NA TRBJ1-2 NA TRBV5-6 CASSPGRGNYGYTF TGTGCCAGCAGCCCAGGACGGGGCAACTATGGCTACACCTTC
NA TRBJ2-1 NA TRBV11-1 CASSYTYNEQFF TGTGCCAGCAGTTACACCTACAATGAGCAGTTCTTC
TRBD1 TRBJ2-7 NA TRBV19 CASSIQGQGAAYEQYF TGTGCCAGTAGTATACAGGGACAGGGGGCGGCCTACGAGCAGTACTTC
NA TRBJ1-1 NA TRBV29-1 CSVAGVYTEAFF TGCAGCGTTGCAGGGGTTTACACTGAAGCTTTCTTT
TRBD2 TRBJ2-5 NA TRBV5-1 CASSTGGGRETQYF TGCGCCAGCAGCACCGGGGGGGGCCGTGAGACCCAGTACTTC
NA TRBJ2-1 once TRBV7-9 CASSRGQGSYNEQFF TGTGCCAGCAGCCGGGGCCAGGGGTCCTACAATGAGCAGTTCTTC
NA TRBJ1-2 NA TRBV18 CASSPSTPNYGYTF TGTGCCAGCTCACCATCCACGCCTAACTATGGCTACACCTTC
NA TRBJ2-3 once TRBV28 CASTRTDTQYF TGTGCCAGCACTCGCACAGATACGCAGTATTTT
NA TRBJ2-3 NA TRBV29-1 CSVQGVLADTQYF TGCAGCGTCCAGGGAGTTTTAGCAGATACGCAGTATTTT
NA TRBJ2-3 few TRBV27 CASSYGGGDTQYF TGTGCCAGCAGTTACGGGGGTGGGGATACGCAGTATTTT
NA TRBJ2-7 NA TRBV6-5 CASSETWWVAEQYF TGTGCCAGCAGCGAAACGTGGTGGGTAGCCGAGCAGTACTTC
NA TRBJ2-1 NA TRBV6-1 CASRPDSYNEQFF TGTGCCAGCAGGCCGGACTCCTACAATGAGCAGTTCTTC
TRBD1 TRBJ1-5 NA TRBV6-5 CASSPHTPGQGLQHF TGTGCCAGCAGTCCTCATACTCCAGGACAGGGCCTCCAGCATTTT
NA TRBJ1-3 NA TRBV5-4 CASSGGHPDSVGNTIYF TGTGCCAGCAGCGGAGGACACCCTGATTCGGTGGGAAACACCATATATTTT
NA TRBJ2-3 NA TRBV6-5 CASSYPGNTQYF TGTGCCAGCAGTTACCCGGGAAATACGCAGTATTTT
NA TRBJ2-3 NA TRBV7-8 CASSFRTAFSSTDTQYF TGTGCCAGCAGCTTCAGAACAGCCTTTTCTAGCACAGATACGCAGTATTTT
NA TRBJ1-2 NA TRBV6-5 CASSPGTAGYTF TGTGCCAGCAGTCCCGGGACGGCTGGCTACACCTTC
NA TRBJ1-2 NA TRBV10-2 CAIRGTGGYTF TGCGCCATTAGGGGAACGGGTGGCTACACCTTC
NA TRBJ2-3 once TRBV12-1 CASKLAGPTGSDTQYF TGTGCCAGCAAATTAGCGGGACCAACCGGGTCAGATACGCAGTATTTT
NA TRBJ1-2 NA TRBV18 CASSPQADLPGYGYTF TGTGCCAGCTCACCACAGGCAGACCTCCCGGGCTATGGCTACACCTTC
NA TRBJ1-5 few TRBV18 CASLGQINQPQHF TGTGCCAGCCTTGGACAGATCAATCAGCCCCAGCATTTT
TRBD1 TRBJ1-2 NA TRBV5-8 CASSLYTGGGYGYTF TGTGCCAGCAGCTTGTACACAGGGGGCGGCTATGGCTACACCTTC
NA TRBJ2-7 NA TRBV21-1 CASSPGAGTSGAEVDEQYF TGTGCCAGCAGCCCAGGCGCTGGGACTAGCGGAGCCGAGGTCGACGAGCAGTACTTC
TRBD1 TRBJ2-2 NA TRBV5-1 CASSLVGRGNRGTGELFF TGCGCCAGCAGCTTGGTTGGTCGAGGAAACAGGGGGACCGGGGAGCTGTTTTTT
NA TRBJ2-1 NA TRBV12-5 CASAPDFSNNEQFF TGTGCTAGTGCCCCGGACTTTTCCAACAATGAGCAGTTCTTC
NA TRBJ1-6 NA TRBV27 CASSTLNSPLHF TGTGCCAGCAGTACCCTAAATTCACCCCTCCACTTT
TRBD2 TRBJ2-5 NA TRBV18 CASSPPRGSGHQETQYF TGTGCCAGCTCACCTCCAAGGGGTAGCGGGCACCAAGAGACCCAGTACTTC
NA TRBJ2-3 NA TRBV10-3 CAISESLTSMRDTQYF TGTGCCATCAGTGAAAGTCTGACCTCTATGCGGGATACGCAGTATTTT
NA TRBJ2-7 NA TRBV6-1 CASSGGREQYF TGTGCCAGCAGCGGGGGTCGCGAGCAGTACTTC